This TCR beta chain appears in the sequencing data of a study of T cells after yellow fever vaccination. MiXCR, run by TCRdb on the 5' RACE reads, gives a single entry per CDR3 protein. The sample has about 300,000 distinct CDR3 sequences, around 6.8% seen once. This CDR3 spans 11 amino acids. CDR1 is DFQATT and CDR2 is SNEGSKA in the germline V gene (reference sequence). Trimming shortened V by 2 bases and J by 0 bases, and 1 base separated the two germline ends. This clonotype came up many times. This sample comprised PBMCs, obtained about 41 days after the first yellow fever vaccination. The V call is TRBV20-1, the J call TRBJ1-1; D uncertain. The sequence was obtained from a young man who received the YFV17D yellow fever vaccine. CDR3 protein: CSARLNTEAFF. For the CDR3, the DNA is TGCAGTGCTAGACTGAACACTGAAGCTTTCTTT.